The clone carrying this T cell receptor (beta chain) appeared many times. The entry originates in a study of T cells in Graves' hyperthyroidism and ophthalmopathy. V trimming: 8 bases; J trimming: 5 bases; junction bases outside the gene matches: 5. The CDR3 spans 13 residues. From germline, CDR1 is MDHEN and CDR2 SYDVKM. RNA transcripts gave rise to amplified TCR beta CDR3 regions. An initial round of RT-PCR targeting the TCR CDR3 relied on the HTBI primer set. TCRdb fed the multiplex PCR reads into MiXCR, producing one record per CDR3 protein. Of roughly 160,000 distinct CDR3 sequences listed, about a tenth are singletons.

The chain joins TRBV28 to TRBJ1-2, with 10 positions matching TRBD1. The source of this sequence is a woman aged 18-35 years with Graves' hyperthyroidism that later progressed to Graves' ophthalmopathy. Sequencing input: blood. CDR3 region: CASDGQGGYGYTF. The CDR3 region has the DNA TGTGCCAGCGACGGACAGGGGGGGTATGGCTACACCTTC.